Detailed here is one TCR beta chain. Clones were sequenced by immunoSEQ multiplex PCR, and TCRdb holds only the in-frame ones, with some missing. The sample holds around 500,000 clones; around four fifths are singletons and the top ten take about 12%. This entry comes from a study of shared clonotypes between healthy human individuals. Among the donors, all were Caucasian adults who lived in Nashville, Tennessee. This CDR3 is 14 amino acids long. Trimming cost V 5 bases and J 5 bases; bases outside gene matches: 7. CDR1 and CDR2 from the germline V gene are MNHNS and SASEGT. Sequencing input: PBMCs. The sequence was obtained from a woman aged 35 to 49 in good health. Some clones in this sample may be carry-over from other donors' samples. The chain links TRBV6-1 to TRBJ2-3, with 7 bases that match TRBD2. The DNA of the CDR3 is TGTGCCAGCAGTAGAGGACTAGAGATAGATACGCAGTATTTT. It specifies CASSRGLEIDTQYF.